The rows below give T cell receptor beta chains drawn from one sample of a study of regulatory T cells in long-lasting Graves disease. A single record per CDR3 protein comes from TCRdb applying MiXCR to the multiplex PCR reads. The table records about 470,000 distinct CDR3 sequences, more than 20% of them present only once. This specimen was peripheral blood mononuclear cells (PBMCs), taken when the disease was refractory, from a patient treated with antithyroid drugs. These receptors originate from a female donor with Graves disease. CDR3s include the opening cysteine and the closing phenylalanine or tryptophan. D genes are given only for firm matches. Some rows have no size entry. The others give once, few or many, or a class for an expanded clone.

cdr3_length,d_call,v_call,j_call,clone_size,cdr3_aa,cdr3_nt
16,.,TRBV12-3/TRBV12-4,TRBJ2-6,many,CASSLERVGGANVLTF,TGTGCCAGCAGTTTAGAGAGGGTTGGCGGGGCCAACGTCCTGACTTTC
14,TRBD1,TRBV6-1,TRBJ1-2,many,CASSPYSTGYGYTF,TGTGCCAGCAGTCCTTATTCGACAGGGTATGGCTACACCTTC
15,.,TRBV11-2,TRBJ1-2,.,CASSLVSQGPYGYTF,TGTGCCAGCAGCTTGGTCTCGCAGGGACCCTATGGCTACACCTTC
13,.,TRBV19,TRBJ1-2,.,CASSIANFRGYTF,TGTGCCAGTAGTATAGCTAATTTTCGCGGCTACACCTTC
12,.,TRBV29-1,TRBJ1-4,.,CSATEYNEKLFF,TGCAGCGCCACAGAGTATAATGAAAAACTGTTTTTT
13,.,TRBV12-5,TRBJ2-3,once,CASGLSTGDTQYF,TGTGCTAGTGGTTTGTCTACCGGAGATACGCAGTATTTT
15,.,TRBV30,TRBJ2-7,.,CARALGAPTPYEQYF,TGTGCCCGGGCCCTGGGGGCACCGACTCCCTACGAGCAGTACTTC
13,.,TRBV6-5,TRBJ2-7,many,CASSYDEGYEQYF,TGTGCCAGCAGTTACGACGAGGGCTACGAGCAGTACTTC
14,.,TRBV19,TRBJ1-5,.,CARSIEAGRQPQHF,TGTGCCAGAAGTATAGAGGCAGGAAGACAGCCCCAGCATTTT
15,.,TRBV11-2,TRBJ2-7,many,CASSLELDNYYEQYF,TGTGCCAGCAGCTTAGAACTCGACAACTACTACGAGCAGTACTTC
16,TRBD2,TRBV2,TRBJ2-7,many,CASSERTGGPSYEQYF,TGTGCCAGCAGTGAACGTACGGGAGGGCCCTCCTACGAGCAGTACTTC
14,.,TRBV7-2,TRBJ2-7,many,CASSQGLPLDEQYF,TGTGCCAGCAGCCAGGGACTCCCCCTCGACGAGCAGTACTTC
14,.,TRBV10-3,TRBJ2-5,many,CAISVAGRKETQYF,TGTGCCATCAGTGTGGCGGGACGAAAAGAGACCCAGTACTTC
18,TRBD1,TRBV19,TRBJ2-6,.,CASSIDRGRDPGANVLTF,TGTGCCAGTAGTATTGACAGGGGGAGAGATCCTGGGGCCAACGTCCTGACTTTC
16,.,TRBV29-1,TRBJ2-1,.,CSVEVGYGAGYNEQFF,TGCAGCGTTGAAGTTGGATACGGGGCGGGCTACAATGAGCAGTTCTTC
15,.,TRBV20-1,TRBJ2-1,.,CSARVIAGPHNEQFF,TGCAGTGCTAGAGTAATTGCGGGGCCCCACAATGAGCAGTTCTTC
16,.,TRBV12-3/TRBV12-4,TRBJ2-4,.,CASSFSASVAKNIQYF,TGTGCCAGCAGTTTTTCTGCGAGTGTAGCCAAAAACATTCAGTACTTC
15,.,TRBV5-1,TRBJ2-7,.,CASTRAGDDIYEQYF,TGCGCCAGCACCCGTGCAGGGGATGACATCTACGAGCAGTACTTC
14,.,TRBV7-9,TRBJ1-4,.,CASSLAWQAGKLFF,TGTGCCAGCAGCTTAGCGTGGCAAGCGGGAAAACTGTTTTTT
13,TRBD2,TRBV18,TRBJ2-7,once,CASSPPGGGEQYF,TGTGCCAGCTCACCACCCGGGGGGGGCGAGCAGTACTTC
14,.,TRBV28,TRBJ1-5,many,CASSSHRVDQPQHF,TGTGCCAGCAGTTCCCACAGGGTTGATCAGCCCCAGCATTTT
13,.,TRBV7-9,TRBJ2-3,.,CATDGEVTDTQYF,TGTGCCACCGACGGGGAGGTCACAGATACGCAGTATTTT
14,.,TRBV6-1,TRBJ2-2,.,CASSDPLSPGELFF,TGTGCCAGCAGTGACCCCCTCTCCCCCGGGGAGCTGTTTTTT
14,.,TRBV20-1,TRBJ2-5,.,CSARDRVQQETQYF,TGCAGTGCTAGAGACAGGGTCCAACAAGAGACCCAGTACTTC
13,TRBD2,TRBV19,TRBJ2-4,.,CASSQGLQNIQYF,TGTGCCAGTAGTCAGGGACTACAAAACATTCAGTACTTC
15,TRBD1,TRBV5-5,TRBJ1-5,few,CASSLTGGAVKPQHF,TGTGCCAGCAGCTTGACAGGGGGCGCCGTGAAGCCCCAGCATTTT
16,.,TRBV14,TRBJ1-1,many,CASSPPGSYRDTEAFF,TGTGCCAGCAGCCCCCCAGGGTCTTATCGCGACACTGAAGCTTTCTTT
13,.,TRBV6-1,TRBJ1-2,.,CASSEAVFYGYTF,TGTGCCAGCAGTGAGGCGGTTTTCTATGGCTACACCTTC
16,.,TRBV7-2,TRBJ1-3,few,CASSLLRTLHGNTIYF,TGTGCCAGCAGCCTACTTCGGACACTACATGGAAACACCATATATTTT